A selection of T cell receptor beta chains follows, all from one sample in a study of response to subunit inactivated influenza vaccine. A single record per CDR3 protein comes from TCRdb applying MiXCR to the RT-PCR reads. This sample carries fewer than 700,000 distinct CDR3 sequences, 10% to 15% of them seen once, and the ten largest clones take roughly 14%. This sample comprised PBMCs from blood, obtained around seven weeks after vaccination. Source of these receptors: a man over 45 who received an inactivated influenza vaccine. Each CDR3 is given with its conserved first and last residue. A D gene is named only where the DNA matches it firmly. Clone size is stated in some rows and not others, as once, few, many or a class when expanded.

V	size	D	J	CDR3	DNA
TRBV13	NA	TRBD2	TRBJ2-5	CASSSERGRQETQYF	TGTGCCAGCAGCTCGGAGCGGGGGAGACAAGAGACCCAGTACTTC
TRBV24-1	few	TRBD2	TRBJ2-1	CATSVSGSSYNEQFF	TGTGCCACCAGTGTTAGCGGGAGCTCCTACAATGAGCAGTTCTTC
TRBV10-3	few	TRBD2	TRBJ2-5	CAISGLAGGEQETQYF	TGTGCCATCAGCGGACTAGCGGGGGGCGAACAAGAGACCCAGTACTTC
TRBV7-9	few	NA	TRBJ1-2	CASSLGTPTEIYGYTF	TGTGCCAGCAGCTTAGGTACTCCGACAGAAATCTATGGCTACACCTTC
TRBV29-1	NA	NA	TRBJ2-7	CSVEDGGQGQGEQYF	TGCAGCGTTGAAGATGGGGGGCAGGGGCAGGGCGAGCAGTACTTC
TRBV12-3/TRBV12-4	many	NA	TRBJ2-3	CASSFGGGLTDTQYF	TGTGCCAGCAGTTTCGGGGGCGGGTTAACAGATACGCAGTATTTT
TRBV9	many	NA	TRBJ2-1	CASSVAALGAYNEQFF	TGTGCCAGCAGCGTAGCCGCCTTAGGGGCCTACAATGAGCAGTTCTTC
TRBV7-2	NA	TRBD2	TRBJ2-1	CASSLAPRLAGVYNEQFF	TGTGCCAGCAGCTTAGCCCCCCGACTAGCGGGGGTATACAATGAGCAGTTCTTC
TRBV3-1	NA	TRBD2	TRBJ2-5	CASSPLGREEETQYF	TGTGCCAGCAGCCCACTGGGACGGGAGGAGGAGACCCAGTACTTC
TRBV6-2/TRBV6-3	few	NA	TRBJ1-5	CASSYNRVALHSNQPQHF	TGTGCCAGCAGTTACAACAGGGTCGCGCTCCATAGCAATCAGCCCCAGCATTTT
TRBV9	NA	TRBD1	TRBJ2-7	CASSAGQGFSYEQYF	TGTGCCAGCAGCGCGGGACAGGGCTTCTCCTACGAGCAGTACTTC
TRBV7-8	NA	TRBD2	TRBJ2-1	CASSQGLAGISYNEQFF	TGTGCCAGCAGCCAGGGACTAGCGGGGATCTCCTACAATGAGCAGTTCTTC
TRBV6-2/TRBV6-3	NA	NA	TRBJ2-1	CASMMYYEQFF	TGTGCCAGCATGATGTACTATGAGCAGTTCTTC
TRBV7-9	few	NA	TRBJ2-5	CASTPDVGEETQYF	TGTGCCAGCACCCCCGACGTAGGGGAAGAGACCCAGTACTTC
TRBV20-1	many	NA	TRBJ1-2	CSAENYGYTF	TGCAGTGCCGAGAACTATGGCTACACCTTC
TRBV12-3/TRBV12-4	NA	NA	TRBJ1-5	CASSLRAGGAGANQPQHF	TGTGCCAGCAGTTTAAGGGCCGGCGGGGCAGGCGCCAATCAGCCCCAGCATTTT
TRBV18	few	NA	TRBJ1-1	CASSPQATRGGTEAFF	TGTGCCAGCTCACCACAGGCCACAAGAGGTGGCACTGAAGCTTTCTTT
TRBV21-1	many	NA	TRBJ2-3	CASSKEDGPTETSTDTQYF	TGTGCCAGTTCGAAAGAGGATGGGCCGACTGAAACGAGCACAGATACGCAGTATTTT
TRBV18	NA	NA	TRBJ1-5	CASSDTTSGQPQHF	TGTGCCAGCTCAGATACCACATCGGGGCAGCCCCAGCATTTT
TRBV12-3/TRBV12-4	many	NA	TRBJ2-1	CASSPVRSGEQFF	TGTGCCAGCAGTCCGGTGAGATCTGGTGAGCAGTTCTTC
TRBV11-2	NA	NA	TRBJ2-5	CASSLSHRPAETQYF	TGTGCCAGCAGCTTAAGCCACCGGCCGGCAGAGACCCAGTACTTC
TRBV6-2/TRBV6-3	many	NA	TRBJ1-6	CASSNLVALHF	TGTGCCAGCAGTAACCTTGTGGCCCTCCACTTT
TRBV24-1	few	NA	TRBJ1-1	CATRGGERGTEAFF	TGTGCCACCAGAGGGGGGGAAAGAGGGACTGAAGCTTTCTTT